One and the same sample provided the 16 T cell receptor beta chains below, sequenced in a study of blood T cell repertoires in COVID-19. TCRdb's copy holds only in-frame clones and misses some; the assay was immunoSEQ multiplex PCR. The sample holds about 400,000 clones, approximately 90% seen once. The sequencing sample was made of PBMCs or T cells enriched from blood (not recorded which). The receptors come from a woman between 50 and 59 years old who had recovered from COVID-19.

CDR3 in amino acids: CASRATRGLITEAFF. The CDR3, as DNA: TGTGCCAGCAGAGCAACCAGGGGGCTCATCACTGAAGCTTTCTTT. The V and J genes are TRBV2 and TRBJ1-1, with TRBD1 matching over 8 bases. V was pared by 6 bases and J by 4 bases, with 10 bases of the junction left unmatched. This CDR3 region has 15 residues. Per germline, CDR1 SNHLY and CDR2 FYNNEI. Full variable domain (outside the CDR3, taken from reference TRBV2 and TRBJ1-1): EPEVTQTPSHQVTQMGQEVILRCVPISNHLYFYWYRQILGQKVEFLVSFYNNEISEKSEIFDDQFSVERPDGSNFTLKIRSTKLEDSAMYFCASRATRGLITEAFFGQGTRLTVV.

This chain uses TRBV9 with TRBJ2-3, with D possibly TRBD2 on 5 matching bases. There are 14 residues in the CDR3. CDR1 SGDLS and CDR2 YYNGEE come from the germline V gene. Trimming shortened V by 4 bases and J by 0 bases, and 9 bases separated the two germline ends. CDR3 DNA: TGTGCCAGCAGCACCCGGGGTAGCACAGATACGCAGTATTTT. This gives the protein CASSTRGSTDTQYF. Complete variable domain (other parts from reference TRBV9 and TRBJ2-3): DSGVTQTPKHLITATGQRVTLRCSPRSGDLSVYWYQQSLDQGLQFLIQYYNGEERAKGNILERFSAQQFPDLHSELNLSSLELGDSALYFCASSTRGSTDTQYFGPGTRLTVL.

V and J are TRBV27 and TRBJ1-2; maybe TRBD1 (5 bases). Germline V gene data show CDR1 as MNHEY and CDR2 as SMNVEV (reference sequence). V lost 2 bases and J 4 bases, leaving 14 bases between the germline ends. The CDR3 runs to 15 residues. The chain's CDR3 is CASSLRLLGGYGYTF. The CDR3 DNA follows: TGTGCCAGCAGTTTACGGCTCCTGGGGGGCTATGGCTACACCTTC.

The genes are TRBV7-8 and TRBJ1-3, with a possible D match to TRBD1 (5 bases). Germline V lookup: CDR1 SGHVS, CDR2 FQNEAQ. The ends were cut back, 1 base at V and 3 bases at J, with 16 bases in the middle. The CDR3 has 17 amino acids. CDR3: CASSLGRGFSSGNTIYF. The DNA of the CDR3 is TGTGCCAGCAGCTTAGGGCGGGGGTTTTCGAGTGGAAACACCATATATTTT.

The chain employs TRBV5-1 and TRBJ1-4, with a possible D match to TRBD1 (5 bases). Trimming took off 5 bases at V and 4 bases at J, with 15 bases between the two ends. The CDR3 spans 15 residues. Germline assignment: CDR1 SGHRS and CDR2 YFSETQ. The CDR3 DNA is TGCGCCAGCAGACGTAGACAGACGAATAATGAAAAACTGTTTTTT. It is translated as CASRRRQTNNEKLFF.

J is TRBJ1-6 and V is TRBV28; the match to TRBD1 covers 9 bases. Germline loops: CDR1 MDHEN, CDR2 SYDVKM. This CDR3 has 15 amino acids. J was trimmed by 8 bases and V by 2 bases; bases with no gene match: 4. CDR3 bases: TGTGCCAGCAGTTTACCGGGACAGGGTGATTCACCCCTCCACTTT. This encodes CASSLPGQGDSPLHF.

The CDR3 DNA follows: TGTGCCAGCAGTGAACTAGCGGGGCTCAATGAGCAGTTCTTC. Translated: CASSELAGLNEQFF. The V and J genes are TRBV2 and TRBJ2-1; TRBD2 matches at 9 bases. J was trimmed by 6 bases and V by 2 bases; bases with no gene match: 2. Germline V CDR1 and CDR2: SNHLY, FYNNEI. This CDR3 has 14 residues.

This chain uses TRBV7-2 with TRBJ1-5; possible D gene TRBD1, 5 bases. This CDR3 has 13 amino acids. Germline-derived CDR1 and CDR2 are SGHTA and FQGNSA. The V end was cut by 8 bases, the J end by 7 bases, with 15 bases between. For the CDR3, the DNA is TGTGCCAGCTCCCCAGGGCCACGACAGCCCCAGCATTTT. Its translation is CASSPGPRQPQHF.

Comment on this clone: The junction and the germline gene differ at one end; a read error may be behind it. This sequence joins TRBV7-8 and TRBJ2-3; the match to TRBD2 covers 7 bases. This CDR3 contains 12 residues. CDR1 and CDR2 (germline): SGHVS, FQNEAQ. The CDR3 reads CASGPTGGSMDF. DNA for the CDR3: TGTGCCAGCGGGCCTACGGGGGGTAGCATGGATTTT.

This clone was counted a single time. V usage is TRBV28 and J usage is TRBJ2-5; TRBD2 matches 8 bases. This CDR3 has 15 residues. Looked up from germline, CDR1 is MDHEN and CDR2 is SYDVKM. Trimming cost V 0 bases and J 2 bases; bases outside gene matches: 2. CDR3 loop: CASSLWLAGQETQYF. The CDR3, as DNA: TGTGCCAGCAGTTTATGGTTAGCGGGACAAGAGACCCAGTACTTC.

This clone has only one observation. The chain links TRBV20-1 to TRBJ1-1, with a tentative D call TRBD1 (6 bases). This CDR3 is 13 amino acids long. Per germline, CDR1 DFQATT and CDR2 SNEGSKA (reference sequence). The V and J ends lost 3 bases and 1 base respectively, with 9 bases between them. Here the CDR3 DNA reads TGCAGTGCTAGTCAGGGGACGAACACTGAAGCTTTCTTT. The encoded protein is CSASQGTNTEAFF.

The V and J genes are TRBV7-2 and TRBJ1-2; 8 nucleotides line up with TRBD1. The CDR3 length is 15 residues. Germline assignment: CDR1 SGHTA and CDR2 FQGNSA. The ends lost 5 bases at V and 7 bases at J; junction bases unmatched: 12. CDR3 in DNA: TGTGCCAGCAGCCCGAATAGCAGGGGGCAGGGTGGCTACACCTTC. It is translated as CASSPNSRGQGGYTF.

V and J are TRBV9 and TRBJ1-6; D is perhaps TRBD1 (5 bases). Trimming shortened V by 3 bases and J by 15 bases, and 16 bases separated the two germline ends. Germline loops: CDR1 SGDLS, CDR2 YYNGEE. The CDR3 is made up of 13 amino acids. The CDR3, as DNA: TGTGCCAGCAGCGCCCCGGGGGGGAGGAGCCTCCACTTT. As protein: CASSAPGGRSLHF. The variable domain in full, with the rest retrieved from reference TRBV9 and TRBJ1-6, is DSGVTQTPKHLITATGQRVTLRCSPRSGDLSVYWYQQSLDQGLQFLIQYYNGEERAKGNILERFSAQQFPDLHSELNLSSLELGDSALYFCASSAPGGRSLHFGNGTRLTVT.

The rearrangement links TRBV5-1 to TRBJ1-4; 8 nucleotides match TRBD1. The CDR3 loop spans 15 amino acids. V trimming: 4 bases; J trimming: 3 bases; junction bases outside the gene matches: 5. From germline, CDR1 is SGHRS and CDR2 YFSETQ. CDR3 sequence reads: CASSGGQGANEKLFF. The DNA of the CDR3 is TGCGCCAGCAGCGGTGGACAGGGAGCTAATGAAAAACTGTTTTTT.

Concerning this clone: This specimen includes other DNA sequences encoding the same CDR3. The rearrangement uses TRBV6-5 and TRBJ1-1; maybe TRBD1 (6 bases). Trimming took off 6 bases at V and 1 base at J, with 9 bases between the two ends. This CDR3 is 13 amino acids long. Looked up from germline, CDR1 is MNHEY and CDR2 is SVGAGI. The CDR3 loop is CASRTTGNTEAFF. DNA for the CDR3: TGTGCCAGCAGGACGACAGGGAACACTGAAGCTTTCTTT.

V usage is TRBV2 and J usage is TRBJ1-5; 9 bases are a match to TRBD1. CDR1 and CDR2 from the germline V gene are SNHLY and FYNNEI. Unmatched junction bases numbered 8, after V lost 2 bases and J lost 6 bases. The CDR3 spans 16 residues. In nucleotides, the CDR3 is TGTGCCAGCAGTGAACACTCGGGGACAGGGTTTCAGCCCCAGCATTTT. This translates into CASSEHSGTGFQPQHF.